The TCR beta chain described here comes from a study of cytomegalovirus exposure and HLA in healthy donors. Method: immunoSEQ multiplex PCR; TCRdb's copy keeps in-frame clones and lacks some. This table holds hundreds of thousands of clones, 75% to 90% found once. As concerns this clone: What it binds is unknown.

Study-level results: Overall, 164 TCR beta chains were annotated as cytomegalovirus-associated. Among TCR sequences, most were rare, though some public TCRs appeared in many donors. A few chains tied to CMV proved CMV antigen-specific in vitro.

The clonotype originates from a woman under 30 in good health and CMV-seronegative. Material: PBMCs.

In nucleotides, the CDR3 is TGTGCCTGGAGGCCCAGCTCTGGAAACACCATATATTTT. It is translated as CAWRPSSGNTIYF. This sequence joins TRBV30 and TRBJ1-3, with D unclear. Per the germline V gene, CDR1 is GTSNPN and CDR2 is SVGIG (reference sequence). There are 13 residues in the CDR3. Trimming took 3 bases from V and 0 from J, leaving 6 bases between them.